This TCR beta chain comes out of a study of blood T cell repertoires in COVID-19. Background on the study: COVID-19 samples, acute and convalescent, were from the United States, Italy and Spain. Sample material is recorded as cDNA or gDNA derived from T cells, B-cell-depleted T cells, or PBMCs.

This CDR3 is 13 amino acids long. Trimming left V 4 bases short and J 5 bases short, with 9 bases between. Per germline, CDR1 MNHEY and CDR2 SMNVEV (reference sequence). Original processing methods: For nucleated cells, counts were estimated from reference gene primer amplification. Assay used: immunoSEQ multiplex PCR; TCRdb lists only in-frame clones, some missing. Clonal size and the V and J genes are those of that table, whereas D and trimming came from the DNA. Of 250,000 or so clones listed, approximately 90% were seen once; the top ten hold roughly 3.1%. This clone was detected once. This receptor was taken from a man aged 18 to 35 with active or convalescent COVID-19. What was sequenced was peripheral blood. This sequence joins TRBV27 and TRBJ1-5; D is undetermined. CDR3 bases: TGTGCCAGCAGTTCCCGTTTATATCAGCCCCAGCATTTT. It is translated as CASSSRLYQPQHF.